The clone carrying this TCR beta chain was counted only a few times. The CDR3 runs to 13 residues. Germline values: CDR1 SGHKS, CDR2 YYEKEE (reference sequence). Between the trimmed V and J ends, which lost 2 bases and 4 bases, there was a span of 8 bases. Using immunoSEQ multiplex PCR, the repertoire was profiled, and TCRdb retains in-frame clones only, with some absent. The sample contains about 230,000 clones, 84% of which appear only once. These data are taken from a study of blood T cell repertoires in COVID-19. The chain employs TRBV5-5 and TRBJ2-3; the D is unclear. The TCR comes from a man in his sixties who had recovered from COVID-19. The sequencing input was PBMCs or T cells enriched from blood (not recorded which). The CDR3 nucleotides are TGTGCCAGCAGCTTCCCTCAGTCAGATACGCAGTATTTT. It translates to CASSFPQSDTQYF. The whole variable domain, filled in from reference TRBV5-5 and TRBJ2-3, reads DAGVTQSPTHLIKTRGQQVTLRCSPISGHKSVSWYQQVLGQGPQFIFQYYEKEERGRGNFPDRFSARQFPNYSSELNVNALLLGDSALYLCASSFPQSDTQYFGPGTRLTVL.